Only one count was recorded for the clone carrying this T cell receptor (beta chain). Its antigen is currently unknown. The whole isolated RNA underwent reverse transcription, so sequencing captured expressed TCRB transcripts. TCRdb's table, derived via immunoSEQ multiplex PCR, lists solely in-frame clones and lacks some. Of approximately 60,000 clones listed, around three fifths were seen once; the top ten hold roughly 2%. The sample is drawn from a study of beta chain features in type 1 diabetes. Study as a whole: Across every sample, about 110 million sorted cells were examined in total.

Sorting based on CD45RO/CCR7/CD25/CD127/CD95/CD27 separated CD4+ naive, central memory, regulatory and stem cell-like memory cells. Sorted cells reached over 95% purity in every population. Findings and limits, study-wide: Type 1 diabetes patients showed a moderate but significant shortening of TCRB CDR3s in all four CD4+ subsets.

Source material: Tregs from blood. This clonotype originated in a woman aged 18 to 35 in good health.

CDR3 nucleotides: TGTGCCAGCAGCTTAGGGCGGGCGGAGTTCTTC. This sequence encodes CASSLGRAEFF. The chain joins TRBV7-2 to TRBJ2-1; D is possibly TRBD2 (5 bases). V was clipped by 1 base and J by 14 bases, with 9 bases between them. CDR3 length: 11 residues. The germline V gene has CDR1 SGHTA and CDR2 FQGNSA.